Listed below are T cell receptor beta chains from one sample, sequenced in a study of response to subunit inactivated influenza vaccine. Each CDR3 protein is one row after TCRdb ran MiXCR on the RT-PCR reads. Seen here are approximately 480,000 distinct CDR3 sequences, approximately 9.9% observed once, and the top ten hold approximately 12%. This specimen consisted of PBMCs from blood, obtained more than 35 days after vaccination. These receptors all stem from a man aged 50 to 59 who received an inactivated influenza vaccine. Each CDR3 is given with its conserved first and last residue. The D gene is left open where the match is weak. For some rows the clone size is stated as once, few or many, or as a class when expanded; others skip it.

v_call	clone_size	j_call	d_call	cdr3_aa	cdr3_nt
TRBV18	-	TRBJ2-6	-	CASSPLTGPLSSGANVLTF	TGTGCCAGCTCACCGTTAACCGGGCCGTTATCTTCTGGGGCCAACGTCCTGACTTTC
TRBV29-1	many	TRBJ2-2	TRBD2	CSVGSGGVSGELFF	TGCAGCGTTGGAAGCGGGGGCGTAAGCGGGGAGCTGTTTTTT
TRBV7-2	many	TRBJ2-5	-	CASSLVGQPQETQYF	TGTGCCAGCAGCTTAGTAGGCCAGCCCCAAGAGACCCAGTACTTC
TRBV7-2	many	TRBJ2-3	-	CASSSLALTDTQYF	TGTGCCAGCAGCTCCTTAGCTCTTACAGATACGCAGTATTTT
TRBV20-1	-	TRBJ2-7	-	CSARDGKRGIRQYF	TGCAGTGCTAGAGATGGGAAGAGAGGAATAAGACAGTACTTC
TRBV5-1	many	TRBJ2-1	TRBD2	CASRPGLAGYEQFF	TGCGCCAGCAGGCCGGGACTAGCCGGGTATGAGCAGTTCTTC
TRBV5-6	-	TRBJ2-5	-	CASTSDEGTPGRGQETQYF	TGTGCCAGCACCTCGGACGAGGGGACCCCCGGCAGAGGACAAGAGACCCAGTACTTC
TRBV7-6	-	TRBJ2-1	TRBD2	CASSFRDYSYNEQFF	TGTGCCAGCAGCTTCCGGGACTACTCCTACAATGAGCAGTTCTTC
TRBV29-1	-	TRBJ2-3	-	CSGCQGLDTQYF	TGCAGCGGTTGCCAGGGGTTAGATACGCAGTATTTT
TRBV7-8	-	TRBJ2-7	TRBD2	CASSLAVAGRLSYEQYF	TGTGCCAGCAGCTTAGCGGTTGCCGGGAGGCTCTCCTACGAGCAGTACTTC
TRBV7-2	-	TRBJ2-3	-	CASSFITGADTQYF	TGTGCCAGCAGCTTCATCACAGGTGCAGATACGCAGTATTTT
TRBV30	-	TRBJ2-7	TRBD1	CAWSLTGAGEQYF	TGTGCCTGGAGTCTGACAGGGGCAGGCGAGCAGTACTTC
TRBV4-2	many	TRBJ2-1	TRBD2	CASSPGTSGRSTLNEQFF	TGTGCCAGCAGCCCCGGGACTAGCGGGAGGTCGACCCTAAATGAGCAGTTCTTC
TRBV5-1	few	TRBJ2-7	TRBD2	CASSRVTSGSYEQYF	TGCGCCAGCAGCCGGGTGACTAGCGGATCCTACGAGCAGTACTTC
TRBV5-1	-	TRBJ2-7	TRBD1	CASSYNQGAGYEQYF	TGCGCCAGCAGCTACAATCAGGGGGCTGGCTACGAGCAGTACTTC
TRBV11-2	-	TRBJ1-1	-	CASSLVFRAEAFF	TGTGCCAGCAGCTTAGTATTCAGGGCAGAAGCTTTCTTT
TRBV20-1	few	TRBJ2-3	TRBD2	CSAPLAGDFSRVDTQYF	TGCAGTGCTCCCCTAGCGGGAGACTTCTCTAGGGTAGATACGCAGTATTTT
TRBV3-1	-	TRBJ1-2	-	CASSQGIEGRGYTF	TGTGCCAGCAGCCAAGGGATCGAAGGGAGAGGCTACACCTTC
TRBV5-1	many	TRBJ2-3	-	CASSFSGRGGTDTQYF	TGCGCCAGCAGCTTCAGCGGCAGAGGCGGCACAGATACGCAGTATTTT
TRBV5-6	-	TRBJ2-1	TRBD2	CASSLLAGEVYNEQFF	TGTGCCAGCAGTCTTCTAGCGGGGGAGGTCTACAATGAGCAGTTCTTC
TRBV20-1	-	TRBJ2-1	TRBD1	CSAEGQGFYNEQFF	TGCAGTGCGGAGGGACAGGGATTTTACAATGAGCAGTTCTTC
TRBV7-9	-	TRBJ1-2	TRBD1	CASSLGQGAANYGYTF	TGTGCCAGCAGCCTCGGACAGGGGGCCGCTAACTATGGCTACACCTTC
TRBV25-1	many	TRBJ2-3	-	CASRPSGTDTQYF	TGTGCCAGCAGGCCCAGTGGGACAGATACGCAGTATTTT
TRBV10-3	many	TRBJ1-6	TRBD1	CAIRTGVESPLHF	TGTGCCATTAGGACAGGGGTGGAATCACCCCTCCACTTT
TRBV28	few	TRBJ2-5	-	CATSIQGLQETQYF	TGTGCCACCTCGATACAGGGCCTCCAAGAGACCCAGTACTTC
TRBV5-6	few	TRBJ1-1	TRBD1	CASSTGTGRGEAFF	TGTGCCAGCAGCACCGGGACAGGGCGAGGTGAAGCTTTCTTT
TRBV3-1	many	TRBJ1-2	TRBD1	CASSQESRQGGYGYTF	TGTGCCAGCAGCCAAGAGAGTCGGCAGGGGGGTTATGGCTACACCTTC
TRBV20-1	few	TRBJ2-3	TRBD2	CSAQAVREVTDTQYF	TGCAGTGCGCAGGCGGTGCGGGAGGTCACAGATACGCAGTATTTT
TRBV10-3	-	TRBJ2-1	TRBD1	CAISELIILAGQGHNEQFF	TGTGCCATCAGTGAGTTGATAATTCTTGCGGGACAGGGCCACAATGAGCAGTTCTTC
TRBV7-2	many	TRBJ2-2	-	CASSLLRDTGELFF	TGTGCCAGCAGCTTACTTAGGGACACCGGGGAGCTGTTTTTT
TRBV5-1	-	TRBJ1-2	-	CASSLGAGAFGYTF	TGCGCCAGCAGCTTGGGGGCAGGGGCCTTTGGCTACACCTTC
TRBV28	few	TRBJ2-1	-	CASTRGSTGNEQFF	TGTGCCAGCACGCGGGGATCGACAGGGAATGAGCAGTTCTTC
TRBV5-1	-	TRBJ1-1	-	CASSDWGQATEAFF	TGCGCCAGCAGCGACTGGGGACAAGCGACTGAAGCTTTCTTT
TRBV12-3/TRBV12-4	-	TRBJ2-7	TRBD2	CATSSGASYEQYF	TGTGCCACCTCAAGCGGGGCCTCCTACGAGCAGTACTTC
TRBV10-3	-	TRBJ1-2	TRBD1	CAISEQGINYGYTF	TGTGCCATCAGTGAACAGGGGATTAACTATGGCTACACCTTC
TRBV2	many	TRBJ2-1	-	CASTFVPGRGPYNEQFF	TGTGCCAGCACATTCGTCCCGGGCAGGGGCCCTTACAATGAGCAGTTCTTC
TRBV7-2	few	TRBJ2-1	TRBD2	CASSSTSGRSSEQFF	TGTGCCAGCAGCTCGACTAGCGGGAGATCCAGTGAGCAGTTCTTC
TRBV3-1	-	TRBJ2-5	TRBD2	CASRQRGGRETQYF	TGTGCCAGCAGACAGCGGGGGGGCCGGGAGACCCAGTACTTC
TRBV7-2	few	TRBJ2-7	TRBD1	CASSFDPGQTYEQYF	TGTGCCAGCAGCTTTGACCCGGGACAGACCTACGAGCAGTACTTC
TRBV20-1	-	TRBJ2-6	TRBD2	CSAAEGRAGANVLTF	TGCAGTGCTGCCGAAGGGAGGGCTGGGGCCAACGTCCTGACTTTC
TRBV2	-	TRBJ2-3	TRBD1	CALRDSWTGGPRTDTQYF	TGTGCCCTCAGGGATTCATGGACAGGGGGCCCTCGCACAGATACGCAGTATTTT
TRBV6-5	-	TRBJ1-1	-	CASSYSWPTKNTEAFF	TGTGCCAGCAGTTACTCCTGGCCCACCAAGAACACTGAAGCTTTCTTT
TRBV7-2	many	TRBJ2-5	-	CASTQLGGPETQYF	TGTGCCAGCACTCAGTTGGGGGGGCCAGAGACCCAGTACTTC
TRBV11-1	many	TRBJ2-5	TRBD2	CASSLPLRLAGRQETQYF	TGTGCCAGCAGCCTCCCACTCCGACTAGCGGGACGGCAAGAGACCCAGTACTTC
TRBV6-4	few	TRBJ2-3	TRBD2	CASRETSGSGEDTQYF	TGTGCCAGCAGGGAGACCAGCGGGAGTGGTGAAGATACGCAGTATTTT
TRBV2	-	TRBJ2-1	TRBD1	CASRQGQLNEQFF	TGTGCCAGCAGACAGGGACAGTTGAATGAGCAGTTCTTC
TRBV10-3	many	TRBJ2-2	TRBD2	CAIGEAGGSNTGELFF	TGTGCCATCGGGGAAGCGGGAGGTTCAAACACCGGGGAGCTGTTTTTT
TRBV6-2/TRBV6-3	many	TRBJ2-2	-	CASSRTGELFF	TGTGCCAGCAGCCGCACCGGGGAGCTGTTTTTT
TRBV6-2/TRBV6-3	-	TRBJ2-7	TRBD1	CASKPGTGMYEQYF	TGTGCCAGCAAGCCCGGGACAGGGATGTACGAGCAGTACTTC
TRBV4-3	-	TRBJ2-7	TRBD2	CASSPDLLAGGLYSLYEQYF	TGCGCCAGCAGCCCAGATTTACTAGCGGGGGGCCTATATTCCCTCTACGAGCAGTACTTC
TRBV5-1	few	TRBJ2-7	-	CASSENSASYEQYF	TGCGCCAGCAGCGAAAACAGTGCCTCCTACGAGCAGTACTTC
TRBV12-3/TRBV12-4	-	TRBJ2-7	TRBD2	CASSQLAGAAEQYF	TGTGCCAGCAGCCAACTAGCGGGAGCCGCCGAGCAGTACTTC
TRBV6-5	many	TRBJ2-3	TRBD2	CASSSLAGVITDTQYF	TGTGCCAGCAGTTCACTAGCGGGAGTAATCACAGATACGCAGTATTTT